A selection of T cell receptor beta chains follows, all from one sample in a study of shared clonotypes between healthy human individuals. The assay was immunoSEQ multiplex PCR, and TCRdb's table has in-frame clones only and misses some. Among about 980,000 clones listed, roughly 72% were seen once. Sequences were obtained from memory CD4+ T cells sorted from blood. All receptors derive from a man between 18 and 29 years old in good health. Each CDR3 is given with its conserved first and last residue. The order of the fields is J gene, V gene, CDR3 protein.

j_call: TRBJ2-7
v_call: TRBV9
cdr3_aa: CASSVGQRGPLVEEQYF

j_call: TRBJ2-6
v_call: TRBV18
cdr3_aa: CASSPPGSGANVLTF

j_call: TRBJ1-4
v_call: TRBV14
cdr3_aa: CASSRKAPGEKLFF

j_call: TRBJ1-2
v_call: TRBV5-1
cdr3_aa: CASKQGALEYGYTF

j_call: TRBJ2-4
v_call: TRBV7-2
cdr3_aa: CASSYRGNIQYF

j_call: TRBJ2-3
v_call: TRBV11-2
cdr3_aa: CASSPWTGGTDTQYF

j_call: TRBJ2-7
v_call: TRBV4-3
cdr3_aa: CASSPRRTASNEQYF

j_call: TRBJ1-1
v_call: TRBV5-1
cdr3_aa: CASSLGTPANTEAFF

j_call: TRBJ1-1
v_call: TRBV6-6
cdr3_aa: CASSPDKLTEAFF

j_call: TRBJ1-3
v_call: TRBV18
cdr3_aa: CASSPFGNTIYF